A selection of T cell receptor beta chains follows, all from one sample in a study of blood T cell repertoires in COVID-19. Method: immunoSEQ multiplex PCR; TCRdb's copy keeps in-frame clones and lacks some. This sample yields 40,000 or so clones, of which about 85% are seen a single time; roughly 5.2% belongs to the top ten. Material: peripheral blood. These receptors all come from a man aged 45-60 years with active COVID-19. CDR3s include the opening cysteine and the closing phenylalanine or tryptophan. The order of the fields is J gene, D gene, clone size, V gene, CDR3 protein, CDR3 DNA. A D gene is named only where the DNA matches it firmly. Clone size appears in some rows only: once, few, many, or a class for an expanded clone.

TRBJ2-5,TRBD2,.,TRBV6-2/TRBV6-3,CASSYSTIRTRPETQYF,TGTGCCAGCAGTTACTCGACGATTCGGACTAGACCAGAGACCCAGTACTTC
TRBJ2-7,TRBD2,.,TRBV6-5,CASTKSGGRTEQYF,TGTGCCAGCACCAAGTCGGGGGGGCGAACCGAGCAGTACTTC
TRBJ2-7,TRBD1,.,TRBV4-2,CASSQEGDRGDEQYF,TGTGCCAGCAGCCAAGAGGGAGACAGGGGCGACGAGCAGTACTTC
TRBJ2-7,.,.,TRBV5-1,CASSLGAQGTYEQYF,TGCGCCAGCAGCTTGGGGGCTCAGGGGACCTACGAGCAGTACTTC
TRBJ2-1,.,.,TRBV30,CAWSGRLYNEQFF,TGTGCCTGGAGTGGGCGACTATACAATGAGCAGTTCTTC
TRBJ2-7,.,.,TRBV2,CASSDMQFQQYF,TGTGCCAGCAGTGATATGCAGTTCCAGCAGTACTTC
TRBJ2-7,.,.,TRBV27,CASSLSPTGITYEQYF,TGTGCCAGCAGTTTATCACCAACCGGGATAACCTACGAGCAGTACTTC
TRBJ2-6,.,.,TRBV7-9,CASSLGRGGSGANVLTF,TGTGCCAGCAGCTTAGGGCGGGGCGGCTCTGGGGCCAACGTCCTGACTTTC
TRBJ2-1,TRBD2,.,TRBV4-3,CASSQAATSGRWDNEQFF,TGCGCCAGCAGCCAAGCTGCGACTAGCGGGAGGTGGGACAATGAGCAGTTCTTC
TRBJ2-7,.,.,TRBV7-9,CASSLQGWEQYF,TGTGCCAGCAGCTTACAGGGTTGGGAGCAGTACTTC
TRBJ1-3,.,few,TRBV30,CGASDRNTIYF,TGTGGGGCCTCAGATAGGAACACCATATATTTT
TRBJ2-7,TRBD2,once,TRBV24-1,CATSDPTSGAYEQYF,TGTGCCACCAGTGACCCGACTAGCGGGGCCTACGAGCAGTACTTC
TRBJ1-2,.,.,TRBV5-4,CASSLTGRANYGYTF,TGTGCCAGCAGCTTGACAGGGAGAGCTAACTATGGCTACACCTTC
TRBJ2-3,TRBD2,.,TRBV5-6,CASSLVSGGPTYTQYF,TGTGCCAGCAGCTTGGTTAGCGGGGGCCCCACTTATACGCAGTATTTT
TRBJ1-2,.,.,TRBV20-1,CSAADNYGYTF,TGCAGTGCTGCGGATAACTATGGCTACACCTTC
TRBJ2-7,.,.,TRBV6-4,CASSPTGNSYEQYF,TGTGCCAGCAGTCCTACCGGGAACTCCTACGAGCAGTACTTC
TRBJ2-3,TRBD2,.,TRBV5-1,CASSSQTSGITDTQYF,TGCGCCAGCAGCTCTCAGACTAGCGGGATCACAGATACGCAGTATTTT
TRBJ1-1,.,.,TRBV5-1,CASSVTPGVPEAFF,TGCGCCAGCAGCGTCACGCCGGGAGTACCTGAAGCTTTCTTT
TRBJ2-7,TRBD1,.,TRBV5-1,CASSFAPGQGYEQYF,TGCGCCAGCAGCTTCGCCCCGGGACAGGGCTACGAGCAGTACTTC
TRBJ2-5,TRBD2,.,TRBV9,CASSVRGSVRETQYF,TGTGCCAGCAGCGTCCGCGGGAGTGTGCGAGAGACCCAGTACTTC
TRBJ1-5,.,.,TRBV28,CASSPGGEPQHF,TGTGCCAGCAGCCCCGGCGGAGAGCCCCAGCATTTT
TRBJ1-6,.,.,TRBV27,CASRTRSSYNSPLHF,TGTGCCAGCAGAACACGGAGCTCCTATAATTCACCCCTCCACTTT
TRBJ1-1,.,.,TRBV6-1,CASSEGEEGTEAFF,TGTGCCAGCAGTGAAGGGGAGGAGGGGACTGAAGCTTTCTTT
TRBJ2-1,TRBD2,.,TRBV19,CASSVSGGTYNEQFF,TGTGCCAGTAGTGTGTCGGGGGGGACGTACAATGAGCAGTTCTTC
TRBJ2-3,.,.,TRBV5-4,CASSLLGSDTQYF,TGTGCCAGCAGCTTGTTGGGCTCAGATACGCAGTATTTT
TRBJ2-5,TRBD2,.,TRBV7-2,CASQLNSGGPWGTQYF,TGTGCCAGCCAACTCAATAGCGGGGGGCCGTGGGGGACCCAGTACTTC
TRBJ1-5,TRBD1,.,TRBV6-1,CATREDREINQPQHF,TGTGCCACCCGTGAAGACAGGGAGATTAATCAGCCCCAGCATTTT
TRBJ1-5,.,.,TRBV15,CATGLRGGDPQHF,TGTGCCACCGGGCTCAGAGGGGGAGATCCCCAGCATTTT
TRBJ2-3,TRBD2,.,TRBV5-5,CASSGGDVTDTQYF,TGTGCCAGCAGCGGGGGGGATGTCACAGATACGCAGTATTTT
TRBJ1-2,.,.,TRBV7-2,CASSSTSPRTTF,TGTGCCAGCAGCTCGACAAGTCCGCGGACTACCTTC
TRBJ2-5,TRBD2,.,TRBV5-4,CASSLGRGGRVTQYF,TGTGCCAGCAGCTTGGGTCGGGGGGGCCGGGTGACCCAGTACTTC
TRBJ2-7,.,few,TRBV6-2/TRBV6-3,CASSYLAGKSYEQYF,TGTGCCAGCAGTTACTTGGCGGGAAAATCCTACGAGCAGTACTTC
TRBJ1-2,TRBD1,once,TRBV4-3,CASSQDGAGGWYGYTF,TGCGCCAGCAGCCAAGATGGGGCAGGGGGCTGGTATGGCTACACCTTC
TRBJ1-6,TRBD1,.,TRBV6-2/TRBV6-3,CASSKPRDRSSYNSPLHF,TGTGCCAGCAGTAAACCTCGGGACAGGAGCTCCTATAATTCACCCCTCCACTTT
TRBJ2-5,TRBD2,.,TRBV28,CASRGGRAETQYF,TGTGCCAGTAGGGGCGGGAGGGCAGAGACCCAGTACTTC
TRBJ1-6,TRBD1,.,TRBV27,CASRQGDLTLNSPLHF,TGTGCCAGCAGACAGGGGGACCTCACCCTTAATTCACCCCTCCACTTT
TRBJ2-7,TRBD2,.,TRBV5-1,CASSALASGGAEEQYF,TGCGCCAGCAGCGCGCTCGCTAGCGGGGGGGCCGAGGAGCAGTACTTC
TRBJ1-1,.,.,TRBV5-1,CASSTGLAAFF,TGCGCCAGCAGCACCGGACTAGCGGCTTTCTTT
TRBJ2-5,TRBD1,.,TRBV24-1,CATSDLDRERQETQYF,TGTGCCACCAGTGATTTGGACAGGGAAAGACAAGAGACCCAGTACTTC
TRBJ2-1,TRBD1,.,TRBV24-1,CATSEPGQGDNEQFF,TGTGCCACCAGTGAACCGGGACAGGGGGACAATGAGCAGTTCTTC
TRBJ2-4,.,.,TRBV28,CASSPPSGDIQYF,TGTGCCAGCAGCCCCCCCTCCGGGGACATTCAGTACTTC
TRBJ1-1,TRBD1,.,TRBV3-1/TRBV3-2,CASSFSGGTEAFF,TGTGCCAGCAGTTTCTCAGGGGGCACTGAAGCTTTCTTT
TRBJ1-4,TRBD1,.,TRBV25-1,CASSAAGTGNEKLFF,TGTGCCAGCAGTGCCGCCGGGACAGGGAATGAAAAACTGTTTTTT
TRBJ1-2,.,few,TRBV28,CASSLGTGVVEGYTF,TGTGCCAGCAGTTTAGGGACTGGGGTTGTGGAAGGCTACACCTTC
TRBJ1-6,.,.,TRBV7-2,CASRRTVNSPLHF,TGTGCCAGCAGGCGGACAGTTAATTCACCCCTCCACTTT
TRBJ1-1,.,.,TRBV2,CASTPGILNTEAFF,TGTGCCAGCACCCCGGGGATACTGAACACTGAAGCTTTCTTT
TRBJ2-5,TRBD2,.,TRBV9,CASSAGTSDGTQYF,TGTGCCAGCAGCGCTGGGACTAGCGACGGGACCCAGTACTTC
TRBJ2-7,TRBD2,.,TRBV18,CASSPNLSGVSYEQYF,TGTGCCAGCTCACCAAATCTTAGCGGGGTCAGCTACGAGCAGTACTTC
TRBJ2-7,TRBD2,.,TRBV4-1,CASSSSLATTYEQYF,TGCGCCAGCAGCTCTTCACTAGCGACCACCTACGAGCAGTACTTC
TRBJ1-1,.,.,TRBV3-1/TRBV3-2,CASFDFRGEAFF,TGTGCCAGCTTTGATTTTCGGGGGGAGGCTTTCTTT
TRBJ2-5,TRBD2,.,TRBV7-8,CASSLSLAGGPQETQYF,TGTGCCAGCAGCTTATCGCTAGCGGGGGGGCCCCAAGAGACCCAGTACTTC
TRBJ2-7,TRBD2,.,TRBV5-1,CASRVGYSGSKDYEQYF,TGCGCCAGCAGAGTGGGGTATAGCGGGAGTAAAGACTACGAGCAGTACTTC
TRBJ2-1,.,.,TRBV4-2,CASSQGGEQFF,TGTGCCAGCAGCCAGGGGGGTGAGCAGTTCTTC
TRBJ1-5,.,.,TRBV28,CASLAGVGNQPQHF,TGTGCCAGCCTAGCAGGGGTGGGCAATCAGCCCCAGCATTTT
TRBJ2-5,.,.,TRBV9,CASSTHPFSAGEETQYF,TGTGCCAGCAGCACCCACCCTTTCTCTGCCGGGGAAGAGACCCAGTACTTC
TRBJ2-3,TRBD2,.,TRBV6-5,CASSRLAGTDTQYF,TGTGCCAGCAGTAGGCTAGCGGGCACAGATACGCAGTATTTT
TRBJ2-7,TRBD2,once,TRBV4-2,CASSQLAGKNYEQYF,TGTGCCAGCAGCCAACTAGCGGGGAAGAACTACGAGCAGTACTTC
TRBJ1-5,.,.,TRBV28,CASRRGGYSNQPQHF,TGTGCCAGCAGGAGGGGGGGATATAGCAATCAGCCCCAGCATTTT
TRBJ2-2,.,once,TRBV7-2,CASSLRGPNTGELFF,TGTGCCAGCAGCTTACGTGGCCCCAACACCGGGGAGCTGTTTTTT